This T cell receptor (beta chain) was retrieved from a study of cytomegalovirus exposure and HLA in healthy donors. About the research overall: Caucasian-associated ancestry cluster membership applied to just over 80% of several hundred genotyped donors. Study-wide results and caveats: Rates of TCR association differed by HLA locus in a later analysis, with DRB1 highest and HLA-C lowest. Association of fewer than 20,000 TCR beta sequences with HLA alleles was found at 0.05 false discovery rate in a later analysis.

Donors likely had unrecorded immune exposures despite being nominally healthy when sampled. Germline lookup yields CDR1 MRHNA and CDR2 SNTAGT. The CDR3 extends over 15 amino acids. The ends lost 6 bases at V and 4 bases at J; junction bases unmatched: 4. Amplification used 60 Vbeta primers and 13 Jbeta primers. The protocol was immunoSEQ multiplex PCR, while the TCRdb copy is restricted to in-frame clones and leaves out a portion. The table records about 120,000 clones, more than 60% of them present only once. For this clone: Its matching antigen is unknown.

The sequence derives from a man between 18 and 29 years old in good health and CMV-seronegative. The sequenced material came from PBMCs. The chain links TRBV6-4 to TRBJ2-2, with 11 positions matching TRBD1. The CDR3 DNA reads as TGTGCCAGCAGGGAAGGGACAGGGGGCACCGGGGAGCTGTTTTTT. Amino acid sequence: CASREGTGGTGELFF.